Below, 14 T cell receptor beta chains from the same sample are listed, as sequenced in a study of identical twins. TCRdb re-called the 5' RACE reads with MiXCR, one entry per CDR3 protein. The sample carries roughly 480,000 distinct CDR3 sequences, 24% recorded once. The same data also went into a second study, on T cells expressing NK-cell markers.

The sample comprised CD4+ T cells sorted from blood. Receptors were obtained from a woman under 30 in good health.

The genes are TRBV6-1 and TRBJ1-2; tentatively, D is TRBD1 (5 bases). Germline assignment: CDR1 MNHNS and CDR2 SASEGT. The CDR3 runs to 15 residues. The germline V and J ends were trimmed by 6 bases and 0 bases, with 14 bases remaining between them. The CDR3 nucleotides read TGTGCCAGCAGCCCGCGGGGGGTGTCTAACTATGGCTACACCTTC. The encoded protein is CASSPRGVSNYGYTF.

This clonotype was counted between two and nine times. The chain recombines TRBV3-1 with TRBJ2-7; possible D gene TRBD1, 5 bases. Germline CDR1 and CDR2: LGHDT and YNNKEL (reference sequence). The V end lost 5 bases, the J end lost 5 bases, and 13 bases lay between the germline ends. This CDR3 is 13 amino acids long. The CDR3 DNA is TGTGCCAGCAGCACCCGACAGTTCCACGAGCAGTACTTC. Translation: CASSTRQFHEQYF.

This clonotype was found a few times. The chain joins TRBV7-2 to TRBJ2-7, with TRBD1 matching 11 bases. The CDR3 covers 16 residues. The V gene end was trimmed by 4 bases and the J gene end by 5 bases; junction bases not matched to a gene: 10. CDR1 and CDR2 (germline): SGHTA, FQGNSA. Here the CDR3 DNA reads TGTGCCAGCAGCTGGAGTAGGGGACAGGGGGTCCACGAGCAGTACTTC. Translation: CASSWSRGQGVHEQYF.

The V gene is TRBV6-1, the J gene TRBJ2-4; 12 bases agree with TRBD1. The germline CDR1 and CDR2 sequences are MNHNS and SASEGT. The CDR3 loop spans 14 amino acids. The junction had 6 bases not matched to a gene; V was cut back by 6 bases and J by 9 bases. CDR3 region: CASRGGTGGGIQYF. The CDR3 DNA sequence: TGTGCCAGCAGGGGTGGGACAGGGGGCGGCATTCAGTACTTC.

This clonotype was seen more than once but under ten times. This chain links TRBV5-1 with TRBJ2-3; D possibly matches TRBD1 or TRBD2 (5 bases each). CDR1 SGHRS and CDR2 YFSETQ come from the germline V gene. V was clipped by 2 bases and J by 0 bases, with 10 bases between them. This CDR3 region has 15 residues. The CDR3 DNA follows: TGCGCCAGCAGCTTAAGGGACCTCAGCACAGATACGCAGTATTTT. This codes for CASSLRDLSTDTQYF.

The chain is built from TRBV20-1 and TRBJ2-3; D is uncertain. The CDR3 totals 14 residues. Germline V gene data show CDR1 as DFQATT and CDR2 as SNEGSKA (reference sequence). V lost 0 bases and J lost 1, with 8 bases in between. The CDR3 sequence is CSAREIRGTDTQYF. As DNA, the CDR3 is TGCAGTGCTAGAGAGATTCGAGGCACAGATACGCAGTATTTT.

This clonotype showed up just a few times. The chain joins TRBV6-1 to TRBJ1-1, with D possibly matching TRBD1 (5 bases). Germline CDR1 MNHNS, CDR2 SASEGT. The CDR3 is 13 amino acids. Trimming cost V 6 bases and J 8 bases, with 16 bases left between them. This chain's CDR3 is CASSEPPGREAFF. The CDR3 DNA reads TGTGCCAGCAGCGAACCCCCAGGGAGAGAAGCTTTCTTT.

V and J are TRBV27 and TRBJ2-7, with D perhaps TRBD1 (6 bases). CDR1 and CDR2 (germline): MNHEY, SMNVEV (reference sequence). Trimming removed 8 bases from V and 2 bases from J, with 13 bases in between. The CDR3 length is 13 residues. The CDR3 here is CASSRGGTYEQYF. The CDR3 DNA follows: TGTGCCAGCTCTCGAGGGGGAACCTACGAGCAGTACTTC.

The chain's CDR3 is CAVRGQGFTEAFF. CDR3 nucleotides: TGTGCCGTACGCGGACAGGGTTTCACTGAAGCTTTCTTT. The chain combines TRBV6-1 with TRBJ1-1, with 8 bases identical to TRBD1. The V gene's germline CDR1 is MNHNS and CDR2 SASEGT. V gave up 11 bases and J gave up 4 bases; unmatched junction bases: 9. The CDR3 is 13 amino acids.

The CDR3 here is CASGRSRTGELFF. CDR3 nucleotide sequence: TGTGCCAGCGGGAGATCGCGGACCGGGGAGCTGTTTTTT. The J gene is TRBJ2-2, the V gene TRBV12-3 or TRBV12-4; D perhaps matches TRBD2 (5 bases). This CDR3 region has 13 residues. Trimming stripped 8 bases from V and 5 bases from J, with 12 bases between.

This clonotype occurred once. This chain joins TRBV21-1 and TRBJ2-7; the table's TRBD1 call for D was not verified on the DNA. TRBV21-1 is noted as a pseudogene. The CDR3 sequence is 15 residues long. CDR3 coding DNA: TGTGCCAGCAGCAAAAGAGGGGGGGGTTCACACGAGCAGTACTTC. As protein: CASSKRGGGSHEQYF.

This sequence joins TRBV20-1 and TRBJ2-1; 8 nucleotides line up with TRBD2. The germline V gene has CDR1 DFQATT and CDR2 SNEGSKA (reference sequence). This CDR3 has 13 residues. J lost 8 bases, V lost 7 bases, and 10 bases had no gene match. The CDR3 DNA follows: TGCAGTGTGCAACTAGCGGAGTGGGATGAGCAGTTCTTC. Amino acids: CSVQLAEWDEQFF.

This rearrangement joins TRBV6-1 to TRBJ2-7; TRBD1 aligns across 9 bases. This CDR3 spans 15 amino acids. The ends lost 6 bases at V and 0 bases at J; junction bases unmatched: 6. Germline V lookup: CDR1 MNHNS, CDR2 SASEGT. The chain's CDR3 is CASSAGTGYSYEQYF. The CDR3 DNA reads as TGTGCCAGCAGCGCCGGGACAGGGTACTCCTACGAGCAGTACTTC.

The chain employs TRBV12-3 or TRBV12-4 and TRBJ2-7; D is perhaps TRBD2 (6 bases). The CDR3 contains 14 residues. V was trimmed by 6 bases and J by 2 bases, leaving 14 bases between them. The CDR3 DNA follows: TGTGCCAGCAGCTCCTGGACTAACGCCTACGAGCAGTACTTC. Its translation: CASSSWTNAYEQYF.